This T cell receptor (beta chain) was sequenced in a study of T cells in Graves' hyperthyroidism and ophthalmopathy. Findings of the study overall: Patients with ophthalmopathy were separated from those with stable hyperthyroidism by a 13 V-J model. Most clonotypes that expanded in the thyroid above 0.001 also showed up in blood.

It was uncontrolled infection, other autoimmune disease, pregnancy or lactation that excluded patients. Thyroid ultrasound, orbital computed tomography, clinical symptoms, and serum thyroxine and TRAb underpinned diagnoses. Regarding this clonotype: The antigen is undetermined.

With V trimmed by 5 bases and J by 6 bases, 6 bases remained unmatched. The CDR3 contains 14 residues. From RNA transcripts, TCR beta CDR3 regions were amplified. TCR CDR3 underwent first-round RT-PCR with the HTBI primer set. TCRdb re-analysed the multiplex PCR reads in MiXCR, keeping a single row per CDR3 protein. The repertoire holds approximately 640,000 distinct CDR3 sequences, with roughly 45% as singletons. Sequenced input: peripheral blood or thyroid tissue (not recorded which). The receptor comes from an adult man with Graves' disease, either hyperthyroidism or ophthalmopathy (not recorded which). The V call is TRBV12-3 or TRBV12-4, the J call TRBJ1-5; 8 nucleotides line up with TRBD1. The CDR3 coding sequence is TGTGCCAGCAGTAGACAGGGGTCCGGTCAGCCCCAGCATTTT. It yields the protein CASSRQGSGQPQHF.